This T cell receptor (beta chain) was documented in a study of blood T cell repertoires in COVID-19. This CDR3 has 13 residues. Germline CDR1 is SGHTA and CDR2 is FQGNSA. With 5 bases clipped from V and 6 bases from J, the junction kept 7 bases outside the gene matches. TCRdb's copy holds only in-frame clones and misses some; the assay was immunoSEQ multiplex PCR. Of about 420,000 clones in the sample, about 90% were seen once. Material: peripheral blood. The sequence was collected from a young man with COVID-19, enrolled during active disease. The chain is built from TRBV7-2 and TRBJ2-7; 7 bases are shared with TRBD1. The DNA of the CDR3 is TGTGCCAGCAGCACATGGGACAGCTCCGAGCAGTACTTC. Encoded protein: CASSTWDSSEQYF.